This entry describes one T cell receptor (beta chain). These data come from a study of T cell changes during pregnancy in multiple sclerosis. Germline values: CDR1 SGHRS, CDR2 YFSETQ. The CDR3 has 15 residues. V trimming: 4 bases; J trimming: 4 bases; junction bases outside the gene matches: 8. Data came from immunoSEQ multiplex PCR; TCRdb stores just in-frame clones and leaves some out. Of tens of thousands of clones in the sample, almost 95% are singletons; the top ten hold 2% to 2.5%. This TCR was recovered from a female donor with multiple sclerosis, enrolled in a pregnancy study. The sequenced sample was peripheral blood, obtained in the third trimester of pregnancy. The chain recombines TRBV5-1 with TRBJ1-1; 9 bases are shared with TRBD1. The DNA for the CDR3 is TGCGCCAGCAGCAACGGACAGGGGATCGGCACTGAAGCTTTCTTT. This gives the protein CASSNGQGIGTEAFF. Combining the CDR3 with reference TRBV5-1 and TRBJ1-1 gives the whole variable domain KAGVTQTPRYLIKTRGQQVTLSCSPISGHRSVSWYQQTPGQGLQFLFEYFSETQRNKGNFPGRFSGRQFSNSRSEMNVSTLELGDSALYLCASSNGQGIGTEAFFGQGTRLTVV.